The 8 T cell receptor beta chains in this list originate from one sample, sequenced in a study of blood T cell repertoires in COVID-19. Assay used: immunoSEQ multiplex PCR; TCRdb lists only in-frame clones, some missing. The sample contains some 150,000 clones, 75% to 85% of which appear only once. Sequencing used peripheral blood. These receptor sequences come from a man aged 55 to 70 with active or convalescent COVID-19.

CDR3 in amino acids: CASRTGIISNEKLFF. Here the CDR3 DNA reads TGTGCCAGCAGAACAGGGATTATCTCTAATGAAAAACTGTTTTTT. V is TRBV28 and J is TRBJ1-4; D possibly corresponds to TRBD1 (6 bases). The V gene lost 6 bases and the J gene lost 3 bases, with 14 bases spanning the gap. The CDR3 is 15 residues long. The germline gives CDR1 MDHEN, CDR2 SYDVKM.

Points on this clone: This specimen includes other DNA sequences encoding the same CDR3. The chain carries TRBV28 and TRBJ2-7; 8 nucleotides line up with TRBD2. V lost 3 bases to trimming and J lost 1 base; unmatched junction nucleotides: 5. Looked up from germline, CDR1 is MDHEN and CDR2 is SYDVKM. The CDR3 is 15 amino acids. The CDR3 spells CASSLLAGPSYEQYF. CDR3 DNA sequence: TGTGCCAGCAGTTTGCTAGCGGGCCCTTCCTACGAGCAGTACTTC.

The rearrangement joins TRBV20-1 to TRBJ2-1, with D hard to call. Trimming took off 1 base at V and 7 bases at J, with 5 bases between the two ends. Germline CDR1 reads DFQATT; CDR2 reads SNEGSKA (reference sequence). The CDR3 sequence is 11 residues long. The CDR3 is CSARVLNEQFF. In DNA form, the CDR3 reads TGCAGTGCTAGAGTCCTAAATGAGCAGTTCTTC.

The chain has TRBV29-1 and TRBJ2-1; 7 bases fit TRBD1. After removal of 7 bases from V and 9 bases from J, the junction contained 6 bases not matched to a gene. Germline V gene lookup returns CDR1 SQVTM and CDR2 ANQGSEA. The CDR3 sequence is 11 residues long. The CDR3 DNA is TGCAGCGCCCTGACAGGGAGTGAGCAGTTCTTC. It yields the protein CSALTGSEQFF.

This clone showed up just once. The rearrangement links TRBV18 to TRBJ2-1, with a possible D match to TRBD2 (5 bases). V was cut by 3 bases and J by 8 bases, with 14 bases left in between. Germline V gene lookup returns CDR1 KGHSH and CDR2 LQKENI. The CDR3 is 14 residues long. CDR3 nucleotides: TGTGCCAGCTCACCCATACCCTCCGGGGATGAGCAGTTCTTC. This translates into CASSPIPSGDEQFF.

The J gene is TRBJ2-5, the V gene TRBV7-8, with D possibly matching TRBD2 (5 bases). The ends were cut back, 5 bases at V and 2 bases at J, with 18 bases in the middle. This CDR3 has 16 residues. Germline V CDR1 and CDR2: SGHVS, FQNEAQ. CDR3 region: CASSPFTWSGQETQYF. CDR3 sequence (DNA): TGTGCCAGCAGCCCCTTTACCTGGAGCGGTCAAGAGACCCAGTACTTC.

The gene calls are TRBV21-1 and TRBJ1-4; TRBD1, the table's D call, was not compared with the DNA. TRBV21-1 is described as a pseudogene. The CDR3 is 14 residues long. The CDR3: CATTGEVTNEKLFF. In nucleotides, the CDR3 is TGTGCCACCACAGGGGAGGTGACTAATGAAAAACTGTTTTTT.

The chain combines TRBV5-1 with TRBJ1-2; 8 positions match TRBD1. Germline CDR1 and CDR2: SGHRS and YFSETQ. The CDR3 totals 14 residues. V lost 0 bases and J lost 5; bases outside the gene matches: 3. This chain's CDR3 is CASSLADRAYGYTF. In DNA form, the CDR3 reads TGCGCCAGCAGCTTGGCGGACAGGGCATATGGCTACACCTTC. Full variable domain (outside the CDR3, taken from reference TRBV5-1 and TRBJ1-2): KAGVTQTPRYLIKTRGQQVTLSCSPISGHRSVSWYQQTPGQGLQFLFEYFSETQRNKGNFPGRFSGRQFSNSRSEMNVSTLELGDSALYLCASSLADRAYGYTFGSGTRLTVV.